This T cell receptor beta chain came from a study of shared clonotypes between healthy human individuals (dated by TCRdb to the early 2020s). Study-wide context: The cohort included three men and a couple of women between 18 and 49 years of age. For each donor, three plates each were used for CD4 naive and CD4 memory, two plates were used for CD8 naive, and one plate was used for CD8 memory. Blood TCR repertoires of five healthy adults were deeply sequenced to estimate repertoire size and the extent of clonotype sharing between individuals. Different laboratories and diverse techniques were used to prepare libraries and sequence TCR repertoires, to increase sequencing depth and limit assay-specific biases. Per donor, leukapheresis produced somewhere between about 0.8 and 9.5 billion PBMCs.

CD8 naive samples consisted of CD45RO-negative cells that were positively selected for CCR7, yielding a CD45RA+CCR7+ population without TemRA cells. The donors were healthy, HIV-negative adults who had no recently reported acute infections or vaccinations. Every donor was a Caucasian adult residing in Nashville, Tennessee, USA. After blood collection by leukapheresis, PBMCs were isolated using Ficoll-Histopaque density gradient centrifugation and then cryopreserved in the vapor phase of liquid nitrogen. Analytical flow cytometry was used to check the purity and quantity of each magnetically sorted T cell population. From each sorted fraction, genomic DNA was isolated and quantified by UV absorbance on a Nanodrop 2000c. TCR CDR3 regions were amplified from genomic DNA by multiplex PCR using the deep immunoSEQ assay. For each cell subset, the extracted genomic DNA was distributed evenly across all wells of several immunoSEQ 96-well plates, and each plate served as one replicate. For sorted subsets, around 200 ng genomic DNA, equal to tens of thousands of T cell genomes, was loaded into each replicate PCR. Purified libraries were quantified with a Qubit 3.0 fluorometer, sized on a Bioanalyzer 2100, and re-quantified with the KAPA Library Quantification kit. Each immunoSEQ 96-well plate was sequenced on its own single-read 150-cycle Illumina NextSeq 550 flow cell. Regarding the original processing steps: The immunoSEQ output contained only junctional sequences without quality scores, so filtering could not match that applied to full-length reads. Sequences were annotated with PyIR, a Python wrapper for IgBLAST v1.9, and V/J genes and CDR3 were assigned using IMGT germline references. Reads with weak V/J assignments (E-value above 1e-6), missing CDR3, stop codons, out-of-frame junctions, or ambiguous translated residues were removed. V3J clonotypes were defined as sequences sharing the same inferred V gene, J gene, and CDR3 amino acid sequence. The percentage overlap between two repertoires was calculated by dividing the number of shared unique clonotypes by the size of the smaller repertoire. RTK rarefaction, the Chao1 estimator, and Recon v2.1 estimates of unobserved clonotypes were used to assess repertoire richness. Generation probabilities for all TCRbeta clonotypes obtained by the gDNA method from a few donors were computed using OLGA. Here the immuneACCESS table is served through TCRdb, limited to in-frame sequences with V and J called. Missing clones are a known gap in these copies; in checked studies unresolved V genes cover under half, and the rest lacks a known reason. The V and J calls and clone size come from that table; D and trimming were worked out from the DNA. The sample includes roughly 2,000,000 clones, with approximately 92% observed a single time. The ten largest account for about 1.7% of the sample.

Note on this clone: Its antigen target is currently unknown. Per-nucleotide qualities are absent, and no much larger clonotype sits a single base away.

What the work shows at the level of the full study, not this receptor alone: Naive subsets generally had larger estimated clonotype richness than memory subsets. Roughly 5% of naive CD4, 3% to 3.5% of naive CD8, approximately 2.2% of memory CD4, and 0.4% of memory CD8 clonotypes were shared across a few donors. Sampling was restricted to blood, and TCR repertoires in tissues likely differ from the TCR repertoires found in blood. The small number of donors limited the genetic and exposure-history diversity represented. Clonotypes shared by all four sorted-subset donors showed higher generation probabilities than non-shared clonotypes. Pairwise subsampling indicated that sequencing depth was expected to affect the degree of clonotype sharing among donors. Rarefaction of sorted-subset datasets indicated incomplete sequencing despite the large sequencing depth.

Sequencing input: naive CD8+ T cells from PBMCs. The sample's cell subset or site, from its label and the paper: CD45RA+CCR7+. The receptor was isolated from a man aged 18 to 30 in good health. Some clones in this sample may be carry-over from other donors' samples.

The DNA sequence is given as TGTGCCAGCAACGACAGGGGTGAAAACGAGCAGTACTTC. Translation gives CASNDRGENEQYF. This sequence uses TRBV7-7 and TRBJ2-7, with TRBD1 identical over 8 junction bases. Ends trimmed: V by 7 bases, J by 5 bases; bases unmatched to a gene: 7. There are 13 amino acids in the CDR3, from cysteine to phenylalanine inclusive. The retained sequence is limited to the CDR3, 39 bases, with the frame set at the first base. CDR1 and CDR2, looked up from the germline V gene (reference sequence), are SSHAT and FNYEAQ. Reference TRBV7-7 and TRBJ2-7 genes cover what lies past the CDR3, so the full variable domain is GAGVSQSPRYKVTKRGQDVTLRCDPISSHATLYWYQQALGQGPEFLTYFNYEAQPDKSGLPSDRFSAERPEGSISTLTIQRTEQRDSAMYRCASNDRGENEQYFGPGTRLTVT.